A selection of T cell receptor beta chains follows, all from one sample in a study of CD8 T cells in Susac syndrome. TCRdb ran MiXCR on the immunoSEQ multiplex PCR reads and lists one entry per CDR3 protein. The sample records approximately 190,000 distinct CDR3 sequences, around 93% being singletons. Sequenced input: CD8+ T cells from PBMCs. Every receptor here comes from a human donor with Susac syndrome. CDR3s include the opening cysteine and the closing phenylalanine or tryptophan.

cdr3_aa,v_call,j_call
CASSQDWGNNEQFF,TRBV3-1,TRBJ2-1
CASSPEDRPSSYNEQFF,TRBV7-9,TRBJ2-1
CSARDRVRSYNEQFF,TRBV20-1,TRBJ2-1
CAISGRGLAGGPEEQYF,TRBV10-3,TRBJ2-7
CASRPGLAGKQETQYF,TRBV11-2,TRBJ2-5
CASSPTTGDEQYF,TRBV18,TRBJ2-7
CASSRGTVGNTIYF,TRBV13,TRBJ1-3
CATAATAGGNQPQHF,TRBV27,TRBJ1-5
CASGRTGVGQPQHF,TRBV12-5,TRBJ1-5
CASSPGGASYEQYF,TRBV18,TRBJ2-7
CASSYELSASTNSPLHF,TRBV27,TRBJ1-6
CASSFGTATGELFF,TRBV5-5,TRBJ2-2
CATQGLYNEQFF,TRBV2,TRBJ2-1
CASSLGTGVGYTF,TRBV27,TRBJ1-2
CASSFGNMNTEAFF,TRBV5-6,TRBJ1-1
CASSSWVPHVGYTF,TRBV7-3,TRBJ1-2